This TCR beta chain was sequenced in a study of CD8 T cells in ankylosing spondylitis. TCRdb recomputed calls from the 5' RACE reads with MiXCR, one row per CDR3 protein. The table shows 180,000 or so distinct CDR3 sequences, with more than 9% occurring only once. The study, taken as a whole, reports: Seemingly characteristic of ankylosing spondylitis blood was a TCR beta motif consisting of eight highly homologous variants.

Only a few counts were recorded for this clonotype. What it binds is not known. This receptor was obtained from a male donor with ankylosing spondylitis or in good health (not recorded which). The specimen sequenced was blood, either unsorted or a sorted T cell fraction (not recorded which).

The CDR3 is CASSSFQETQYF. CDR3 sequence (DNA): TGTGCCAGCAGCTCATTCCAAGAGACCCAGTACTTC. The chain uses TRBV7-6 and TRBJ2-5; D call uncertain. CDR3 length: 12 amino acids. The V gene lost 4 bases and the J gene lost 1 base, with 4 bases spanning the gap. The germline V gene has CDR1 SGHVS and CDR2 FNYEAQ.